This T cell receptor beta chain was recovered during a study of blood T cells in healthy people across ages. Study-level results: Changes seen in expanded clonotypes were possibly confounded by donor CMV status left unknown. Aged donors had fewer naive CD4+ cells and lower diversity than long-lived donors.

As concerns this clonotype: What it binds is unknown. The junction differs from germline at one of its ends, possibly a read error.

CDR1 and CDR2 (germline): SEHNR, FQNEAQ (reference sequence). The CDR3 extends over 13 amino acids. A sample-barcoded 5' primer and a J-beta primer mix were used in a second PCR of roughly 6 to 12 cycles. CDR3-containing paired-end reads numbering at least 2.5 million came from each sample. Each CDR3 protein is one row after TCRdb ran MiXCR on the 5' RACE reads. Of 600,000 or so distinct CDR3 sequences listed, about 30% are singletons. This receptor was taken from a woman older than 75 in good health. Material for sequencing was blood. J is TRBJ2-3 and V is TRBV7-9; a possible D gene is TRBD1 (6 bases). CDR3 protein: CTSSRNRADTQYF. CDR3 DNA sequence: TGTACCAGCAGCCGAAACAGGGCAGATACGCAGTATTTT.